The T cell receptor (beta chain) described here comes from a study of T-cell reconstitution after alpha-beta-depleted transplantation in children. Findings and caveats of the study: Once a year had passed after transplant, T-cell counts and diversity came mostly from newly produced T cells.

Construction of the TCRbeta library involved unique molecular identifiers. From the PCR reads, TCRdb called clonotypes with MiXCR, one entry per CDR3 protein. The sample has just under 250,000 distinct CDR3 sequences; about 25% are singletons. Germline CDR1 and CDR2: MDHEN and SYDVKM. The trim removed 4 bases at V and 3 bases at J, leaving 3 bases unmatched. CDR3 length equals 14 residues. Worth noting for this clonotype: What it recognizes is unknown.

The receptor comes from a girl aged 2-9 years with Fanconi anemia, due to receive a stem cell transplant. The input for sequencing was PBMCs, taken before TCRalphabeta/CD19-depleted stem cell transplant. V gene TRBV28 combines with J gene TRBJ1-5, with 7 nucleotides matching TRBD1. This CDR3 reads CASSYGQVNQPQHF. CDR3 sequence (DNA): TGTGCCAGCAGTTACGGACAGGTCAATCAGCCCCAGCATTTT.